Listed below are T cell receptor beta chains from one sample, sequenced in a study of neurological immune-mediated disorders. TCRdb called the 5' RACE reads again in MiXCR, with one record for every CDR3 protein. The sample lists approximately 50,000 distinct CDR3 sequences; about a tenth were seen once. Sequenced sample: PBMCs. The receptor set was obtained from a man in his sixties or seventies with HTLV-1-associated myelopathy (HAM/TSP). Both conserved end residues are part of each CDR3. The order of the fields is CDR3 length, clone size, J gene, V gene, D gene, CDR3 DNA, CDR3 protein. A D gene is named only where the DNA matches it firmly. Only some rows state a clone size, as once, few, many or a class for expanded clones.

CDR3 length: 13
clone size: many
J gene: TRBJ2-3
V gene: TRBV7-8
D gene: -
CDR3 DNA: TGTGCCAGCAGCGAGGGCCCACCGGGTACGCAGTATTTT
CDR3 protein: CASSEGPPGTQYF

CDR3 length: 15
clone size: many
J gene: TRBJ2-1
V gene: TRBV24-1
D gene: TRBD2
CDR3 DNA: TGTGCCACCAGTACCGGACTAGCGGGAGTCCATGAGCAGTTCTTC
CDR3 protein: CATSTGLAGVHEQFF

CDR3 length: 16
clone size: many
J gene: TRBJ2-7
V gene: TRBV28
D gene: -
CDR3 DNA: TGTGCCAGCAGACCCTTCAGGGTCACTAGCTCCTACGAGCAGTACTTC
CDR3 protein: CASRPFRVTSSYEQYF

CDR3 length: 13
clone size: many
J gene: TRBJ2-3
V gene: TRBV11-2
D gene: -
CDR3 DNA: TGTGCCAGCAGGCGGAGTGGGACAGATACGCAGTATTTT
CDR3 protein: CASRRSGTDTQYF

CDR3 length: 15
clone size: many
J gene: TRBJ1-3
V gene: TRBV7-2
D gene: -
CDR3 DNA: TGTGCCAGCAGCCGGGGTGGAGCCAGAGGAAACACCATATATTTT
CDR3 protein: CASSRGGARGNTIYF

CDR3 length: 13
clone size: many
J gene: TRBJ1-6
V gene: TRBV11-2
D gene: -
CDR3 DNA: TGTGCCAGCAGCCTAAACAGGGATTCACCCCTCCACTTT
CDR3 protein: CASSLNRDSPLHF

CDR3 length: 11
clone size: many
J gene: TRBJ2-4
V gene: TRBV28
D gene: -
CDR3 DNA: TGTGCCACCGGGGGATTAGGAATTCAGTACTTC
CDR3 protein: CATGGLGIQYF

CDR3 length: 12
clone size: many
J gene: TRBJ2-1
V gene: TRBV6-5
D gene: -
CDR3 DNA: TGTGCCAGCAGTTGGGGACCGGATGAGCAGTTCTTC
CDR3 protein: CASSWGPDEQFF

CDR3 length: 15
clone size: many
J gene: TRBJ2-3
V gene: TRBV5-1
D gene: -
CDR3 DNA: TGCGCCAGCAGCTTCCAGCCCACGCCCACAGATACGCAGTATTTT
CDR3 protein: CASSFQPTPTDTQYF

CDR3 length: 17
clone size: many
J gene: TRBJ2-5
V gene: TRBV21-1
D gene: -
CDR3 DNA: TGTGCCAGCAGCAGGGGACTAGCGTACACCCGCGTCGAGACCCAGTACTTC
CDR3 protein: CASSRGLAYTRVETQYF

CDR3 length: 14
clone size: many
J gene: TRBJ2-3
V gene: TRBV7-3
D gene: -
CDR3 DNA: TGTGCCAGCAGCTTAAACGGTGGGGGAGATACGCAGTATTTT
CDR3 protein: CASSLNGGGDTQYF

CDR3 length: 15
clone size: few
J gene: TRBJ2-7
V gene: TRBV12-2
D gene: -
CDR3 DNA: TGTGCAAGTCGCTTAAGAACGGGGGAAAGCTACGAGCAGTACTTC
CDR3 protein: CASRLRTGESYEQYF

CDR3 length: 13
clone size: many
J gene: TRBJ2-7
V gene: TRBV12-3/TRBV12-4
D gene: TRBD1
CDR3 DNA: TGTGCCAGTAAACAGGGGGCCCCCTACGAGCAGTACTTC
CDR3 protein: CASKQGAPYEQYF

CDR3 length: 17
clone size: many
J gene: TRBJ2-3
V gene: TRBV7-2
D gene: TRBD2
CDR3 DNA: TGTGCCAGCAGGAGCGGGAGAATCGGTCTGGTCACAGATACGCAGTATTTT
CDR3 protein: CASRSGRIGLVTDTQYF

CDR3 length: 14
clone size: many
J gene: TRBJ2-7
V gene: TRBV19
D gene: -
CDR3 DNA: TGTGCCAGTAGTATGGGTAGGTTGGGAGACGAGCAGTACTTC
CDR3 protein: CASSMGRLGDEQYF

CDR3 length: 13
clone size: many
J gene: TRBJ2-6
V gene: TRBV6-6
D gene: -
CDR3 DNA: TGTGCCAGCGGGGCCTCTGGGGCCAACGTCCTGACTTTC
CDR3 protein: CASGASGANVLTF

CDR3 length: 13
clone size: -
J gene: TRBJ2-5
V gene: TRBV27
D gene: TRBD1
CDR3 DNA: TGTGCCAGCACCCTGGGACAGGGGGGGACCCAGTACTTC
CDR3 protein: CASTLGQGGTQYF

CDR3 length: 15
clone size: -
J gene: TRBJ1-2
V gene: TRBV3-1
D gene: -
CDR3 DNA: TGTGCCAGCAGCCCCACCGTAGGCTTTAACTATGGCTACACCTTC
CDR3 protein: CASSPTVGFNYGYTF

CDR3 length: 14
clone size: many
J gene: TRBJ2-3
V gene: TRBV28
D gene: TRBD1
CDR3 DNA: TGTGCCAGCACCCGGACAGGACAGCCAGATACGCAGTATTTT
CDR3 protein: CASTRTGQPDTQYF

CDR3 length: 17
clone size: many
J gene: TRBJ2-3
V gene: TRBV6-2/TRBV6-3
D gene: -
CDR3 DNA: TGTGCCAGCAGTGAAACCGGGACTTGGACTAGCACAGATACGCAGTATTTT
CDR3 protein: CASSETGTWTSTDTQYF

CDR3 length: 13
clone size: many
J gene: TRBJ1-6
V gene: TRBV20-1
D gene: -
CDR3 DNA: TGCAGTGCCGCAGGGCCGGGGAATTCACCCCTCCACTTT
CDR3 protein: CSAAGPGNSPLHF

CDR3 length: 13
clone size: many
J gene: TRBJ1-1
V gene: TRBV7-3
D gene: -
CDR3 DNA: TGTGCCAGCTCTAGGGAGGGGAACACTGAAGCTTTCTTT
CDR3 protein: CASSREGNTEAFF

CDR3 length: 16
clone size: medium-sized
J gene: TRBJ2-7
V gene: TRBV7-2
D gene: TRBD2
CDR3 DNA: TGTGCCAGCAGCTCAGTTTTTAGCGGGAGAAGTTACGAGCAGTACTTC
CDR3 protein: CASSSVFSGRSYEQYF

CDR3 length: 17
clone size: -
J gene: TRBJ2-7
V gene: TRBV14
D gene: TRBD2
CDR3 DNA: TGTGCCAGCAGCCAAGTTCGGGAGGGGTGGAGTACCTACGAGCAGTACTTC
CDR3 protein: CASSQVREGWSTYEQYF

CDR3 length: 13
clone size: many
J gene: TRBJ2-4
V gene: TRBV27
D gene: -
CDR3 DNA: TGTGCCAGCTGCCCGACAGCCCAAAACATTCAGTACTTC
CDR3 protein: CASCPTAQNIQYF

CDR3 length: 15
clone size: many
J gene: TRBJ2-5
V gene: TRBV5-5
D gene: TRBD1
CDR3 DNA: TGTGCCAGCAGCTCGGGACAGGGGGTGCGGGAGACCCAGTACTTC
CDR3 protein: CASSSGQGVRETQYF

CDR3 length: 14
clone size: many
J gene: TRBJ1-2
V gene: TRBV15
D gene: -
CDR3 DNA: TGTGCCACCAGCAGAGATCAAGAGTTCAATGGCTACACCTTC
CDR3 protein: CATSRDQEFNGYTF

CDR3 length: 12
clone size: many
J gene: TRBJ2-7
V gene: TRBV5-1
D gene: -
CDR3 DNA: TGCGCCAGCAGACAGGGAGATCACGAGCAGTACTTC
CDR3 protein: CASRQGDHEQYF

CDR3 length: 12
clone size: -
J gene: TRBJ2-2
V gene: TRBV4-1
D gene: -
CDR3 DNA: TGCGCCAACAGTCTCCCTGTCGGGGAGCTGTTTTTT
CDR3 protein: CANSLPVGELFF

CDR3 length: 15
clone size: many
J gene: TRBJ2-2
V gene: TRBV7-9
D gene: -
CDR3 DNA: TGTGCCAGCAGCTTTTCAGGTCACGGCACCGGGGAGCTGTTTTTT
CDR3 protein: CASSFSGHGTGELFF

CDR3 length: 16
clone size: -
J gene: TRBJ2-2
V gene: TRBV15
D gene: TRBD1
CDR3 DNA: TGTGCCACCAGCAGAGATCGGGGACAGTATACCGGGGAGCTGTTTTTT
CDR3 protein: CATSRDRGQYTGELFF

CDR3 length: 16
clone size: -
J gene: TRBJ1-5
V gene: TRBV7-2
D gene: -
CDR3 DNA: TGTGCCAGCAGCCCGTTAGTGCCTCATAGCAATCAGCCCCAGCATTTT
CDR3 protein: CASSPLVPHSNQPQHF

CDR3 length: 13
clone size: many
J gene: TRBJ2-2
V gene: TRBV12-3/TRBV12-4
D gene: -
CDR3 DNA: TGTGCCAGCAGTCCATTAATCACCGGGGAGCTGTTTTTT
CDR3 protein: CASSPLITGELFF

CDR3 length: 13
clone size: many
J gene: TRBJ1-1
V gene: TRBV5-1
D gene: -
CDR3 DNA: TGCGCCAGCAGCTTGGCCACGGCCGTTGAAGCTTTCTTT
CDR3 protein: CASSLATAVEAFF

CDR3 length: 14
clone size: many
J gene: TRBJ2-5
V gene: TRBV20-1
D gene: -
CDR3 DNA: TGCAGTGCTAGGGTACAGGGTTCGTGGGAGACCCAGTACTTC
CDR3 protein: CSARVQGSWETQYF